This T cell receptor (beta chain) was recorded in a study of blood T cell repertoires in COVID-19. As for the study in general: The cDNA or gDNA used as material had been derived from T cells, B-cell-depleted T cells, or PBMCs.

In the original processing: Reference gene primer amplification gave nucleated cell count estimates. TCRdb's table, derived via immunoSEQ multiplex PCR, lists solely in-frame clones and lacks some. From that table come the V and J calls and clone size; the DNA was used to work out D and trimming. The sample gives under 250,000 clones, about four fifths of which show up once; roughly 1.8% is in the top ten. The junction had 4 bases not matched to a gene; V was cut back by 5 bases and J by 5 bases. CDR1 is SGHTA and CDR2 is FQGTGA in the germline V gene. The CDR3 is 13 amino acids. This TCR derives from a man aged 55 to 70 who had recovered from COVID-19. V is TRBV7-3 and J is TRBJ1-2; 8 nucleotides line up with TRBD1. Sequenced sample: PBMCs or T cells enriched from blood (not recorded which). The DNA of the CDR3 is TGTGCCAGCAGCCCGACAGGGGTATATGGCTACACCTTC. Amino acids: CASSPTGVYGYTF.